Here is one T cell receptor (beta chain) with its context. It lacks a known antigen. Nothing much larger sits one base from this clone, and base qualities are not available. Trimming costs V 3 bases and J 6 bases, and their ends lie 15 bases apart. Taken from the germline V gene (reference sequence), the CDR1 and CDR2 loops are SGHKS and YYEKEE. Measured from the cysteine to the phenylalanine, the CDR3 is 15 residues long. The kept DNA is CDR3 alone, 45 bases in frame from the first base. Enrolling through a virtual design, the prospective study's participants ranged in age from about 18 to 100 years and lived across 20 to 25 United States geographic areas. In the prospective study, cohorts were assigned on the basis of participant-reported clinical history obtained from a screening survey and a study questionnaire. Each participant in the prospective study had whole blood, serum and a nasopharyngeal or oropharyngeal swab collected by mobile phlebotomists. Additional blood draws and questionnaires over an approximately two-month period could optionally be provided by prospective study participants. Before DNA extraction, blood samples from the prospective study were shipped at room temperature or frozen.

TCRbeta CDR3 regions were amplified from genomic DNA by means of the immunoSEQ Assay, a bias-controlled multiplex PCR. On the study's bioinformatics: The number of nucleated cells in each sample was estimated by amplification of reference gene primers within the assay. To quantify the absolute abundance of each unique TCRbeta CDR3 rearrangement, sequence reads were collapsed and filtered. For each sample, productive Simpson clonality was calculated by taking the square root of Simpson's diversity index across productive rearrangements. TCRdb stores this immuneACCESS table with in-frame sequences only. Part of the clones is absent; in the studies checked, under half of the shortfall reflects unresolved V genes, and no reason is known for the rest. V, J and clone size are those of that table, while D and trimming were read from the DNA. The sample table records roughly 240,000 clones; roughly 87% of these occur just once. The ten top clones hold approximately 2.4% of the sample.

These data come from a study of blood T cell repertoires in COVID-19 (dated by TCRdb to about 2020). The study in broad terms: The collaborator samples originated in the United States, Italy and Spain and spanned the acute and convalescent phases of COVID-19. The prospective study material was composed of cDNA or gDNA derived from T cells, B-cell-depleted T cells, or PBMCs. Subjects who had been exposed to COVID-19, were actively infected with it, or had recovered from it provided the deeply sampled blood TCRbeta repertoires that made up the dataset. The repertoires were released in a freely available public database intended as a resource for research on the immune response to SARS-CoV-2. Samples came from the ongoing ImmuneRACE study (first 160 participants) plus 1,254 subjects from 6 global collaborators. The sample metadata nearly always contained a de-identified subject ID, COVID-19 status, age in years and sex. HLA class I and class II types, where available, came from metadata supplied by the sample provider rather than from assay-based typing.

What the work shows at the level of the full study, not this receptor alone: The quantity of clinical and demographic metadata differed by source and by participant and was supplied without curation.

The receptor comes from a woman aged 25 to 39 with acute COVID-19. The chain uses TRBV5-5 and TRBJ2-2; perhaps TRBD2 is the D gene, with 6 bases matching. The sample taken for sequencing was PBMCs or T cells enriched from blood (not recorded which). The CDR3 protein sequence reads: CASSSSGWGAGELFF. Read as DNA, the sequence is TGTGCCAGCAGCTCTTCTGGGTGGGGGGCCGGGGAGCTGTTTTTT.